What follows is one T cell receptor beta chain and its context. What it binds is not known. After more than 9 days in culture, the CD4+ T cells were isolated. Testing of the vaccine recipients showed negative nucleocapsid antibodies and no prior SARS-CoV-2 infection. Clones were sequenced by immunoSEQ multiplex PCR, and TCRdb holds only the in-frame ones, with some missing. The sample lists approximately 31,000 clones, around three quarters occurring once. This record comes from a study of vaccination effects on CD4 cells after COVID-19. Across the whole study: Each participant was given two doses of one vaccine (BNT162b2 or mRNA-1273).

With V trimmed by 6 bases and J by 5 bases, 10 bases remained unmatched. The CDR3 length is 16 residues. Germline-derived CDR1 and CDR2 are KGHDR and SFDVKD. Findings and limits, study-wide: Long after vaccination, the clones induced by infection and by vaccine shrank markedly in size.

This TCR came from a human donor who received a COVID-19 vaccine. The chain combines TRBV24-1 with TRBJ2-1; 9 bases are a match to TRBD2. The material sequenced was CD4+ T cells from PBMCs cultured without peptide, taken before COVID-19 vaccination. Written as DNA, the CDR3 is TGTGCCACCAGTATTCTCGGCGGGGGGGGAAACAATGAGCAGTTCTTC. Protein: CATSILGGGGNNEQFF.